This paragraph covers one TCR beta chain sequence. Its antigen is as yet unknown. The data were taken from a study of cytomegalovirus exposure and HLA in healthy donors. The study's findings and limits: Data from an earlier analysis indicated that most TCR beta V segments were productive either about 90% or about 30% of the time.

CDR1 is SGHRS, CDR2 YFSETQ, per germline. This CDR3 contains 17 residues. The trim removed 4 bases at V and 1 base at J, leaving 9 bases unmatched. The PCR had 60 Vbeta and 13 Jbeta primers. Clones were sequenced by immunoSEQ multiplex PCR, and TCRdb holds only the in-frame ones, with some missing. The clone table shows under 100,000 clones, with the ten largest holding roughly 4.8%. V and J are TRBV5-1 and TRBJ2-5, with TRBD2 matching 11 bases. The sequence was collected from a man aged 25 to 40 in good health and CMV-seronegative. The sequenced sample was PBMCs. DNA of the CDR3: TGCGCCAGCAGCGGGAGGGCTAGCGGGGGGATCCAAGAGACCCAGTACTTC. Translated: CASSGRASGGIQETQYF.